This entry features one TCR beta chain sequence. Its cognate antigen is unknown. The sample belongs to a study of cytomegalovirus exposure and HLA in healthy donors. Trimming removed 5 bases at V and 4 bases at J, with 9 bases between. Germline CDR1 reads SGHTA; CDR2 reads FQGNSA. The CDR3 has 13 amino acids. Both 60 Vbeta primers and 13 Jbeta primers went into the PCR. Generated by immunoSEQ multiplex PCR, the TCRdb table keeps only in-frame clones and is missing some. The repertoire consists of roughly 290,000 clones, with around nine tenths occurring once and the leading ten covering less than 2.5%. Study-level points and caveats: Further analysis, carried out later, found HLA-associated TCR beta chains more clonally expanded than equally common other chains.

The genes are TRBV7-2 and TRBJ1-5; weak D call: TRBD1 (5 bases). This TCR was sampled from a woman aged 18-30 years in good health and CMV-seronegative. The sequenced sample consisted of PBMCs. Here the CDR3 DNA reads TGTGCCAGCAGCCAGTCAGGGAATCAGCCCCAGCATTTT. As protein: CASSQSGNQPQHF.